This T cell receptor beta chain originates from a study of T cell responses to AZD1222 COVID-19 vaccine. Concerning this clone itself: Its antigen is not known.

Second doses were pooled across both intervals (about 4 or about 12 weeks). Sequencing was performed with immunoSEQ multiplex PCR; in TCRdb, only in-frame clones are kept and a portion is missing. The sample lists about 89,000 clones; just over 90% were seen once. J lost 4 bases, V lost 4 bases, and 6 bases had no gene match. The CDR3 length is 15 residues. Germline assignment: CDR1 PRHDT and CDR2 FYEKMQ (reference sequence). Overall study results and limits: Regions left unmutated in variants are reportedly the target of nearly half of spike-specific TCRs.

This chain joins TRBV13 and TRBJ2-3, with 9 bases matching TRBD1. The sample consisted of peripheral blood, taken 28 days after the second AZD1222 dose. This clonotype originated in an adult who received the AZD1222 COVID-19 vaccine. The CDR3 DNA is TGTGCCAGCAGCTGGGGGACAGGGAAGCCAGATACGCAGTATTTT. Translation gives CASSWGTGKPDTQYF. Based on the CDR3 plus reference TRBV13 and TRBJ2-3, the full variable domain is AAGVIQSPRHLIKEKRETATLKCYPIPRHDTVYWYQQGPGQDPQFLISFYEKMQSDKGSIPDRFSAQQFSDYHSELNMSSLELGDSALYFCASSWGTGKPDTQYFGPGTRLTVL.